This entry lists 3 T cell receptor beta chains sequenced from one sample in a study of cytomegalovirus exposure and HLA in healthy donors. Primers for the PCR totalled 60 Vbeta and 13 Jbeta. Data came from immunoSEQ multiplex PCR; TCRdb stores just in-frame clones and leaves some out. Altogether more than 95,000 clones are present, roughly 80% being singletons, with the ten largest covering about 1.7%. Sequences were obtained from PBMCs. These receptors came from a woman aged 40-49 years in good health and CMV-seronegative.

V and J are TRBV4-1 and TRBJ2-7; 9 bases fit TRBD1. The CDR3 loop spans 16 amino acids. Germline V gene data show CDR1 as MGHRA and CDR2 as YSYEKL. Trimming cost V 1 base and J 2 bases; bases outside gene matches: 6. CDR3 loop: CASSQVWRTGAYEQYF. CDR3 nucleotides: TGCGCCAGCAGCCAAGTTTGGAGGACAGGGGCCTACGAGCAGTACTTC.

This clone was seen just once. The chain has TRBV9 and TRBJ1-5; 8 nucleotides agree with TRBD1. CDR1 is SGDLS, CDR2 YYNGEE, per germline. The CDR3 totals 15 residues. The ends lost 2 bases at V and 4 bases at J; junction bases unmatched: 5. CDR3 nucleotides: TGTGCCAGCAGCGTGGGGGACAGGTTAAATCAGCCCCAGCATTTT. This encodes CASSVGDRLNQPQHF.

The chain joins TRBV7-9 to TRBJ2-1; 11 bases align to TRBD2. Looked up from germline, CDR1 is SEHNR and CDR2 is FQNEAQ (reference sequence). The length of the CDR3 is 17 residues. V dropped 3 bases and J dropped 5; count of bases not matched to a gene: 9. The CDR3 nucleotides read TGTGCCAGCAGCTTCAGTAGCGGGAGGGCTGGAAACAATGAGCAGTTCTTC. Amino acids: CASSFSSGRAGNNEQFF.